What follows are 21 T cell receptor beta chains derived from one specimen sequenced in a study of T cells after yellow fever vaccination. A single record per CDR3 protein comes from TCRdb applying MiXCR to the 5' RACE reads. The table includes roughly 140,000 distinct CDR3 sequences, 7.7% detected once. This specimen consisted of CD4+ T cells sorted from PBMCs, obtained 5 days after the yellow fever booster vaccination. These receptors all stem from a man aged 30 to 45 who received the YFV17D yellow fever vaccine.

This clonotype was counted at least ten times. This chain uses TRBV5-1 with TRBJ1-2; D remains ambiguous. CDR1 is SGHRS and CDR2 is YFSETQ in the germline V gene. With 0 bases removed from V and 4 bases from J, the gap between germline ends came to 10 bases. The CDR3 spans 14 residues. CDR3 protein: CASSLDGPGYGYTF. The CDR3 DNA follows: TGCGCCAGCAGCTTGGACGGGCCGGGCTATGGCTACACCTTC.

This clonotype was counted between two and nine times. Germline is not matched at one junction end, which may reflect a read error. This chain links TRBV20-1 with TRBJ2-5; TRBD2 matches at 9 bases. This CDR3 is built from 16 residues. CDR1 is DFQATT and CDR2 is SNEGSKA in the germline V gene (reference sequence). DNA for the CDR3: TGCTGTGCTAGAGAGGACGGCGGGAGGGGCCAAGAGACCCAGTACTTC. The encoded protein is CCAREDGGRGQETQYF.

At least ten counts were recorded for this clonotype. The genes are TRBV5-4 and TRBJ2-1, with D hard to call. V was clipped by 2 bases and J by 6 bases, with 12 bases between them. Germline assignment: CDR1 SGHNT and CDR2 YYREEE (reference sequence). The CDR3 contains 14 residues. CDR3 coding DNA: TGTGCCAGCAGCTTCACCTATTCAGCCAATGAGCAGTTCTTC. It translates to CASSFTYSANEQFF.

This sequence joins TRBV19 and TRBJ1-3; D uncertain. CDR3 size: 18 residues. Trimming cost V 2 bases and J 5 bases, with 22 bases left between them. Germline-derived CDR1 and CDR2 are LNHDA and SQIVND (reference sequence). The CDR3 protein is CASSIPPPFRTARNTIYF. CDR3 bases: TGTGCCAGTAGTATACCCCCCCCGTTCCGGACCGCTCGAAACACCATATATTTT.

With regard to this clonotype: One end of the junction fails to match germline, which may point to a read error. The chain is built from TRBV3-1 and TRBJ2-4, with D hard to call. Germline CDR1 and CDR2: LGHDT and YNNKEL (reference sequence). The CDR3 contains 14 residues. CDR3 sequence reads: CASSQQVANNIQYF. The CDR3 DNA reads TGTGCCAGCAGCCAACAGGTGGCCAACAACATTCAGTACTTC.

This clonotype was observed many times. The genes are TRBV3-1 and TRBJ2-7; TRBD2 agrees at 7 bases. The junction had 12 bases not matched to a gene; V was cut back by 4 bases and J by 0 bases. Germline V gene lookup returns CDR1 LGHDT and CDR2 YNNKEL (reference sequence). CDR3 length equals 17 residues. The CDR3 here is CASSPKDSGGYSYEQYF. For the CDR3, the DNA is TGTGCCAGCAGCCCTAAAGATTCGGGAGGTTACTCCTACGAGCAGTACTTC.

In this sample, this clonotype turned up many times. The chain couples TRBV7-9 to TRBJ1-3; a possible D gene is TRBD1 (6 bases). Germline values: CDR1 SEHNR, CDR2 FQNEAQ (reference sequence). With 5 bases removed from V and 4 bases from J, the gap between germline ends came to 15 bases. This CDR3 has 15 amino acids. As DNA, the CDR3 is TGTGCCAGCAGCCCCGGGGGGGCGATCGGAAACACCATATATTTT. It encodes CASSPGGAIGNTIYF. Variable domain in full (rest from reference TRBV7-9 and TRBJ1-3): DTGVSQNPRHKITKRGQNVTFRCDPISEHNRLYWYRQTLGQGPEFLTYFQNEAQLEKSRLLSDRFSAERPKGSFSTLEIQRTEQGDSAMYLCASSPGGAIGNTIYFGEGSWLTVV.

There are a few counts of this clonotype. The J gene is TRBJ2-1, the V gene TRBV20-1; TRBD1 aligns across 7 bases. The length of the CDR3 is 15 residues. V shed 6 bases, J shed 4 bases, and the junction held 12 bases outside the gene matches. Germline CDR1 DFQATT, CDR2 SNEGSKA (reference sequence). CDR3 nucleotides: TGCAGTGCCAGAACAGGGGCCGGGCCTTACAATGAGCAGTTCTTC. Translated, it gives CSARTGAGPYNEQFF.

The table lists this clonotype with many counts. The rearrangement joins TRBV20-1 to TRBJ2-2; D unclear. Trimming left V 5 bases short and J 4 bases short, with 14 bases between. CDR1 DFQATT and CDR2 SNEGSKA come from the germline V gene (reference sequence). CDR3 length equals 14 residues. In DNA, the CDR3 is TGCAGTGCTTCCGGGTCCGGAGTCACCGGGGAGCTGTTTTTT. Translation: CSASGSGVTGELFF.

Concerning this clonotype: This may stem from a read error, because a much larger clone lies one nucleotide away. The CDR3 is CATSRSGQGAYEPYF. The CDR3 DNA sequence: TGTGCCACCAGCAGGTCGGGACAGGGTGCCTACGAGCCGTACTTC. The chain recombines TRBV15 with TRBJ2-7, with 9 nucleotides matching TRBD1. Germline V gene lookup returns CDR1 LNHNV and CDR2 YYDKDF (reference sequence). The CDR3 extends over 15 amino acids. The complete variable domain, with remaining parts taken from reference TRBV15 and TRBJ2-7, reads DAMVIQNPRYQVTQFGKPVTLSCSQTLNHNVMYWYQQKSSQAPKLLFHYYDKDFNNEADTPDNFQSRRPNTSFCFLDIRSPGLGDTAMYLCATSRSGQGAYEPYFGPGTRLTVT.

This clonotype was observed at least ten times. This rearrangement joins TRBV29-1 to TRBJ2-1, with TRBD1 as a possible D gene (5 bases). The CDR3 is 14 residues long. CDR1 and CDR2 (germline): SQVTM, ANQGSEA. The CDR3 nucleotides are TGCATCCCGTTGGATAGTCCCAGGGACAATGAGCAGTTCTTC. It is translated as CIPLDSPRDNEQFF.

This clonotype was recorded many times. The chain is built from TRBV5-1 and TRBJ2-1; D is perhaps TRBD2 (6 bases). Germline loops: CDR1 SGHRS, CDR2 YFSETQ. This CDR3 has 15 residues. Trimming stripped 7 bases from V and 6 bases from J, with 20 bases between. For the CDR3, the DNA is TGCGCCAGCGGGATAGGAGGGCAGGGATCCAATGAGCAGTTCTTC. This encodes CASGIGGQGSNEQFF. The full variable domain, completed using reference TRBV5-1 and TRBJ2-1, is KAGVTQTPRYLIKTRGQQVTLSCSPISGHRSVSWYQQTPGQGLQFLFEYFSETQRNKGNFPGRFSGRQFSNSRSEMNVSTLELGDSALYLCASGIGGQGSNEQFFGPGTRLTVL.

In its sample, this clonotype was seen many times. The rearrangement uses TRBV5-1 and TRBJ2-1, with D tentatively TRBD1 (5 bases). The CDR3 totals 12 residues. Germline values: CDR1 SGHRS, CDR2 YFSETQ. Trimming cost V 4 bases and J 13 bases, with 15 bases left between them. CDR3 residues: CASSISGPGQFF. In DNA form, the CDR3 reads TGCGCCAGCAGCATATCAGGGCCGGGCCAGTTCTTC.

This clonotype was observed at least ten times. The chain recombines TRBV7-8 with TRBJ1-1; D might be TRBD1 (6 bases). The germline CDR1 and CDR2 sequences are SGHVS and FQNEAQ. The CDR3 consists of 12 residues. V was shortened by 5 bases and J by 5 bases, with 9 bases between the two germline ends. In DNA form, the CDR3 reads TGTGCCAGCAGCGGGGGGCGAACTGAAGCTTTCTTT. Protein product: CASSGGRTEAFF.

Ten or more counts support this clonotype. The V and J genes are TRBV10-3 and TRBJ2-1; D perhaps matches TRBD2 (6 bases). The length of the CDR3 is 14 residues. The germline V gene has CDR1 ENHRY and CDR2 SYGVKD. Trimming cost V 6 bases and J 0 bases, with 9 bases left between them. The CDR3 nucleotides read TGTGCCATCAGGGGGACTCTCTCCTACAATGAGCAGTTCTTC. Protein: CAIRGTLSYNEQFF.

This clonotype was counted ten times or more. CDR3 sequence (DNA): TGTGCCAGCAGGTTAACGATCCAGACGGCGCAGTACTTC. Amino acid sequence: CASRLTIQTAQYF. This chain connects TRBV6-5 to TRBJ2-7, with D uncertain. The germline V gene encodes CDR1 MNHEY and CDR2 SVGAGI. This CDR3 has 13 amino acids. Trimming took 6 bases from V and 9 from J, leaving 18 bases between them.

Many counts were recorded for this clonotype. The chain employs TRBV7-2 and TRBJ2-7; 9 positions match TRBD2. The CDR3 length is 15 residues. J lost 0 bases, V lost 5 bases, and 5 bases had no gene match. Germline V gene sequence: CDR1 SGHTA, CDR2 FQGNSA. As DNA, the CDR3 is TGTGCCAGCAGCCAGACTAGCGGACTCTCCTACGAGCAGTACTTC. Protein: CASSQTSGLSYEQYF.

This clonotype appeared many times. The chain employs TRBV19 and TRBJ2-3; 8 nucleotides line up with TRBD2. V trimming: 7 bases; J trimming: 6 bases; junction bases outside the gene matches: 9. Germline V gene sequence: CDR1 LNHDA, CDR2 SQIVND (reference sequence). CDR3 length: 14 amino acids. DNA of the CDR3: TGTGCCAGTACTCGAAGCGGGAGAGGGGATACGCAGTATTTT. Translating it yields CASTRSGRGDTQYF.

This clonotype was observed at least ten times. The chain has TRBV20-1 and TRBJ2-5, with TRBD1 identical over 9 bases. This CDR3 contains 14 residues. Germline trimming cut 6 bases from V and 5 bases from J; bases unmatched to any gene: 10. Per germline, CDR1 DFQATT and CDR2 SNEGSKA (reference sequence). CDR3 sequence reads: CSAYRDRVFETQYF. For the CDR3, the DNA is TGCAGTGCATACCGGGACAGGGTCTTTGAGACCCAGTACTTC.

This clonotype was picked up many times. The chain uses TRBV9 and TRBJ2-5, with D uncertain. The germline V gene has CDR1 SGDLS and CDR2 YYNGEE. Trimming removed 3 bases at V and 6 bases at J, with 15 bases between. CDR3 length equals 14 residues. The chain's CDR3 is CASSGADPRQTQYF. The CDR3 DNA sequence: TGTGCCAGCAGCGGGGCCGACCCCAGACAGACCCAGTACTTC. The whole variable domain, remainder taken from reference TRBV9 and TRBJ2-5, is DSGVTQTPKHLITATGQRVTLRCSPRSGDLSVYWYQQSLDQGLQFLIQYYNGEERAKGNILERFSAQQFPDLHSELNLSSLELGDSALYFCASSGADPRQTQYFGPGTRLLVL.

There are many counts of this clonotype. The chain carries TRBV14 and TRBJ2-1, with D perhaps matching TRBD2 (6 bases). CDR1 and CDR2 (germline): SGHDN, FVKESK. Trimming pared 0 bases from V and 12 bases from J, leaving 12 bases between. CDR3 length: 13 residues. DNA of the CDR3: TGTGCCAGCAGCCAAGATATTAGCGGCTTGCAGTTCTTC. Translated: CASSQDISGLQFF. Looking up the rest from reference TRBV14 and TRBJ2-1 gives the full variable domain: EAGVTQFPSHSVIEKGQTVTLRCDPISGHDNLYWYRRVMGKEIKFLLHFVKESKQDESGMPNNRFLAERTGGTYSTLKVQPAELEDSGVYFCASSQDISGLQFFGPGTRLTVL.